These T cell receptor beta chains were read from a single sample in a study of T cell changes during pregnancy in multiple sclerosis. This table comes from immunoSEQ multiplex PCR, and its TCRdb copy is limited to in-frame clones, with some not included. The sample holds tens of thousands of clones, around 91% seen once. The sequenced sample was CD4+ T cells from peripheral blood mononuclear cells, obtained in the second trimester of pregnancy. The receptors come from a female donor with multiple sclerosis, enrolled in a pregnancy study. Each CDR3 is given with its conserved first and last residue.

13	TRBV5-1	CASSLAGSGEQFF
13	TRBV7-2	CASSLRGNQPQHF
14	TRBV10-3	CAAREGPNSDTQYF
14	TRBV7-2	CASSLGDTYQPQHF
17	TRBV7-2	CASSPLLLAGASYEQYF
16	TRBV28	CASSPHRLDRTYEQYF
14	TRBV5-6	CASSSTGQGYEQYF
14	TRBV5-4	CASSSRLAGNEQFF
18	TRBV7-3	CASSLRSLAGRGRGEQYF
15	TRBV7-8	CASSLEGILSYEQYF
14	TRBV2	CASSHGLANNEQFF
14	TRBV5-1	CASSYSGTGEKLFF
15	TRBV10-1	CASSVQREPRNEQFF
12	TRBV4-3	CASSRTQDEQFF
14	TRBV6-1	CASSVAGQGHIQYF